This T cell receptor beta chain was recorded in a study of cytomegalovirus exposure and HLA in healthy donors. The CDR3 contains 12 residues. CDR1 and CDR2 (germline): SQVTM, ANQGSEA. V lost 5 bases to trimming and J lost 4 bases, with 11 bases between them. PCR amplification relied on 60 Vbeta primers (plus 13 Jbeta primers). Sequencing used immunoSEQ multiplex PCR; TCRdb keeps in-frame clones, though not all of them. Of over 150,000 clones detected, 80% to 85% appear once; the ten largest clones hold about 2.3%. V usage is TRBV29-1 and J usage is TRBJ1-1; the D is unclear. The TCR sequence derives from a male donor in good health and CMV-seronegative. The material sequenced was PBMCs. The CDR3 DNA follows: TGCAGCGTTATCGATAGTCGCACTGAAGCTTTCTTT. This sequence encodes CSVIDSRTEAFF.